Below are 18 T cell receptor beta chains sequenced from a single sample in a study of blood T cell repertoires in COVID-19. The repertoire was sequenced with immunoSEQ multiplex PCR; TCRdb's copy has only in-frame clones and lacks some. This sample has about 270,000 clones; 70% to 90% occur once, and the top ten carry about 4%. Sequenced material: PBMCs or T cells enriched from blood (not recorded which). These receptors all come from a woman between 25 and 40 years old with acute COVID-19.

The J gene is TRBJ2-7, the V gene TRBV18, with TRBD2 matching over 8 bases. V lost 5 bases to trimming and J lost 4 bases; unmatched junction nucleotides: 4. The germline CDR1 and CDR2 sequences are KGHSH and LQKENI. The CDR3 length is 13 residues. This chain's CDR3 is CASSTGTSYEQYF. CDR3 DNA: TGTGCCAGCTCAACCGGGACTAGTTACGAGCAGTACTTC.

The chain couples TRBV18 to TRBJ2-2, with TRBD1 as a possible D gene (6 bases). The CDR3 length is 17 residues. The germline gives CDR1 KGHSH, CDR2 LQKENI. V shed 4 bases and J shed 7 bases, with 22 bases lying between them. CDR3 protein: CASSQYPPETGDGELFF. CDR3 DNA sequence: TGTGCCAGCTCACAGTACCCCCCCGAGACAGGTGACGGGGAGCTGTTTTTT.

The chain is built from TRBV23-1 and TRBJ2-1; perhaps TRBD2 as D (5 bases). TRBV23-1 belongs to the ORF category, with a function that is uncertain. Trimming stripped 0 bases from V and 14 bases from J, with 11 bases between. The CDR3 covers 12 residues. CDR3 DNA sequence: TGCGCCAGCAGTCAATCGCCGGACGGGGAGTTCTTC. This encodes CASSQSPDGEFF.

The gene calls are TRBV28 and TRBJ2-3; TRBD1 matches at 10 bases. Per germline, CDR1 MDHEN and CDR2 SYDVKM. The CDR3 consists of 16 residues. The V and J ends lost 2 bases and 5 bases, in that order; junction bases with no gene match: 7. CDR3 sequence reads: CASSLMGTGVGDTQYF. The CDR3 DNA reads as TGTGCCAGCAGTTTAATGGGGACAGGGGTGGGAGATACGCAGTATTTT.

The gene calls are TRBV30 and TRBJ2-7; maybe TRBD2 (5 bases). The length of the CDR3 is 11 residues. V gave up 0 bases and J gave up 5 bases, with 5 bases separating them. The germline V gene has CDR1 GTSNPN and CDR2 SVGIG (reference sequence). CDR3 amino acids: CAWSVGDEQYF. In DNA form, the CDR3 reads TGTGCCTGGAGTGTGGGAGACGAGCAGTACTTC.

The chain uses TRBV5-4 and TRBJ2-1, with D possibly being TRBD2 (5 bases). Trimming took 2 bases from V and 7 from J, leaving 10 bases between them. Germline lookup yields CDR1 SGHNT and CDR2 YYREEE (reference sequence). The CDR3 contains 13 residues. This CDR3 is CASSLGSGNEQFF. The CDR3 DNA follows: TGTGCCAGCAGCTTAGGTTCGGGGAATGAGCAGTTCTTC.

The V and J genes are TRBV5-8 and TRBJ2-3; a weak D match, TRBD2 (6 bases). The V gene's germline CDR1 is SGHTS and CDR2 YDEGEE. CDR3 size: 15 residues. V lost 5 bases and J 5 bases, leaving 18 bases between the germline ends. CDR3: CASSMGGARGDTQYF. The CDR3 region has the DNA TGTGCCAGCAGTATGGGGGGAGCGAGGGGAGATACGCAGTATTTT.

V is TRBV7-2 and J is TRBJ1-3, with TRBD1 matching 7 bases. J gave up 4 bases and V 6 bases, and 9 bases lay outside the gene matches. Germline CDR1 reads SGHTA; CDR2 reads FQGNSA. The CDR3 contains 15 residues. The CDR3, as DNA: TGTGCCAGCAGTAAGGTCGAGGGGGCCGGAAACACCATATATTTT. This codes for CASSKVEGAGNTIYF.

The chain joins TRBV11-2 to TRBJ1-1; 9 bases align to TRBD1. CDR1 and CDR2 (germline): SGHAT, FQNNGV. The CDR3 length is 14 residues. J lost 3 bases, V lost 5 bases, and 4 bases had no gene match. Here the CDR3 DNA reads TGTGCCAGCAGCCCAGACAGGGGGGACACTGAAGCTTTCTTT. This sequence encodes CASSPDRGDTEAFF.

The chain carries TRBV28 and TRBJ1-5; 8 nucleotides match TRBD1. The V gene end was trimmed by 6 bases and the J gene end by 9 bases; junction bases not matched to a gene: 16. Per the germline V gene, CDR1 is MDHEN and CDR2 is SYDVKM. This CDR3 has 16 amino acids. CDR3 bases: TGTGCCAGCAGGCCTACAGGGGGACTTCTCCAAGGGCCCCAGCATTTT. This codes for CASRPTGGLLQGPQHF.

V usage is TRBV20-1 and J usage is TRBJ2-7, with a weak D call TRBD2 (6 bases). The germline gives CDR1 DFQATT, CDR2 SNEGSKA (reference sequence). This CDR3 spans 14 amino acids. V was cut by 3 bases and J by 3 bases, with 15 bases left in between. The CDR3, as DNA: TGCAGTGCTAGTACTGGGACTGCAAACTACGAGCAGTACTTC. Translating it yields CSASTGTANYEQYF.

V and J are TRBV5-8 and TRBJ1-5; D unclear. Germline V gene data show CDR1 as SGHTS and CDR2 as YDEGEE. V lost 7 bases and J 0 bases, leaving 14 bases between the germline ends. The CDR3 is 15 residues long. In DNA form, the CDR3 reads TGTGCCAGCGGCCCTCAAGGAGCTAGCAATCAGCCCCAGCATTTT. It is translated as CASGPQGASNQPQHF.

The chain couples TRBV6-4 to TRBJ1-5, with 10 positions matching TRBD1. The germline V gene encodes CDR1 MRHNA and CDR2 SNTAGT. CDR3 length: 18 amino acids. V dropped 4 bases and J dropped 0; count of bases not matched to a gene: 9. The CDR3 sequence is CASSGPGTGDISNQPQHF. The CDR3 nucleotides are TGTGCCAGCAGTGGCCCCGGGACAGGGGACATTAGCAATCAGCCCCAGCATTTT.

This chain links TRBV7-9 with TRBJ2-7; possibly TRBD1 for D (5 bases). V was clipped by 3 bases and J by 2 bases, with 11 bases between them. The CDR3 consists of 14 residues. CDR1 and CDR2 (germline): SEHNR, FQNEAQ (reference sequence). The CDR3 DNA is TGTGCCAGCAGCTTTACAGGAGACACCTACGAGCAGTACTTC. The encoded protein is CASSFTGDTYEQYF.

V usage is TRBV2 and J usage is TRBJ2-1; the match to TRBD2 covers 8 bases. CDR1 SNHLY and CDR2 FYNNEI come from the germline V gene. Trimming removed 7 bases from V and 6 bases from J; junction bases left unmatched: 5. The CDR3 is 13 residues long. The CDR3 loop is CASTREGRNEQFF. The CDR3 bases are TGTGCCAGCACACGGGAGGGCCGCAATGAGCAGTTCTTC.

V gene TRBV11-3 combines with J gene TRBJ2-7; D gene uncertain. The length of the CDR3 is 15 residues. The germline V gene encodes CDR1 SGHNT and CDR2 YENEEA. The V gene lost 1 base and the J gene lost 1 base, with 11 bases spanning the gap. Written as DNA, the CDR3 is TGTGCCAGCAGCTTAGGAGCAACCGTATCCTACGAGCAGTACTTC. Its translation: CASSLGATVSYEQYF.

The chain is built from TRBV19 and TRBJ1-5; D is perhaps TRBD1 (5 bases). In germline, CDR1 is LNHDA, CDR2 SQIVND (reference sequence). This CDR3 has 14 amino acids. With 5 bases removed from V and 3 bases from J, the gap between germline ends came to 11 bases. The CDR3 region is CASSPTGINQPQHF. The CDR3 DNA sequence: TGTGCCAGTAGTCCTACAGGAATCAATCAGCCCCAGCATTTT.

CDR3 loop: CASSEETGETQYF. CDR3 bases: TGTGCCAGCAGCGAGGAGACTGGAGAGACCCAGTACTTC. The gene calls are TRBV9 and TRBJ2-5; no reliable D call. The CDR3 is 13 amino acids. Germline V gene lookup returns CDR1 SGDLS and CDR2 YYNGEE. The ends were cut back, 3 bases at V and 4 bases at J, with 10 bases in the middle.